This TCR beta chain is from a study of cytomegalovirus exposure and HLA in healthy donors. The CDR3 covers 11 residues. Per the germline V gene, CDR1 is SGDLS and CDR2 is YYNGEE. V gave up 7 bases and J gave up 10 bases, with 14 bases separating them. A multiplex PCR was run with 60 Vbeta primers and 13 Jbeta primers. TCRdb's copy holds only in-frame clones and misses some; the assay was immunoSEQ multiplex PCR. Among 150,000 to 200,000 clones listed, about 79% were seen once. The clonotype comes from a middle-aged man in good health and CMV-seropositive. Sequencing was performed on PBMCs. The rearrangement uses TRBV9 and TRBJ1-1; D may be TRBD1 (5 bases). The CDR3 reads CASGGTSLAFF. The CDR3, as DNA: TGTGCCAGCGGGGGGACCTCTCTAGCTTTCTTT. Looking up the rest from reference TRBV9 and TRBJ1-1 gives the full variable domain: DSGVTQTPKHLITATGQRVTLRCSPRSGDLSVYWYQQSLDQGLQFLIQYYNGEERAKGNILERFSAQQFPDLHSELNLSSLELGDSALYFCASGGTSLAFFGQGTRLTVV.